One sample yielded the 2 T cell receptor beta chains listed below, sequenced in a study of T cells in women clearing cervical HPV infection. Method: immunoSEQ multiplex PCR; TCRdb's copy keeps in-frame clones and lacks some. The sample totals some 37,000 clones. Sequenced sample: blood buffy coat. Every receptor here comes from a woman aged 18-70 years with a cervical HPV16 infection that either progressed to CIN3+ or cleared (not recorded which).

In regard to this clone: Coverage ceases 3 residues before the CDR3 finishes, and the germline J gene fills in the end. The gene calls are TRBV3-1 (or the pseudogene TRBV3-2) and TRBJ1-2; D not resolved. This CDR3 has 15 residues. CDR1 LGHDT and CDR2 YNNKEL come from the germline V gene (reference sequence). The CDR3 spells CASSQERQDWRGYTF. Partial CDR3 DNA: TGTGCCAGCAGCCAAGAAAGGCAGGATTGGAGGGGC.

Worth noting for this clone: The CDR3 end is not reached by the read, which stops 3 residues before it; the germline J gene fills it in. The chain is built from TRBV18 and TRBJ1-1, with TRBD1 identical over 11 bases. The CDR3 contains 13 residues. The germline V gene encodes CDR1 KGHSH and CDR2 LQKENI. CDR3 sequence reads: CASSPSGTGGAFF. The covered CDR3 bases are TGTGCCAGCTCACCGTCTGGGACAGGGGGA.